These 23 T cell receptor beta chains were sequenced from one sample in a study of cytomegalovirus exposure and HLA in healthy donors. The PCR was carried out with 60 Vbeta primers and 13 Jbeta primers. TCRdb keeps only in-frame clones here, not all; method: immunoSEQ multiplex PCR. The table includes about 120,000 clones, 65% to 80% detected once. The source material was PBMCs. The receptors originated from a man aged 55 to 70 in good health and CMV-seropositive.

V and J are TRBV19 and TRBJ1-6; 7 positions match TRBD1. V trimming: 4 bases; J trimming: 5 bases; junction bases outside the gene matches: 2. CDR1 is LNHDA and CDR2 is SQIVND in the germline V gene (reference sequence). The CDR3 length is 14 residues. CDR3 DNA sequence: TGTGCCAGTAGTACTGGGACAGATAATTCACCCCTCCACTTT. Its protein product is CASSTGTDNSPLHF.

The chain carries TRBV7-9 and TRBJ2-1, with D possibly being TRBD1 (6 bases). The CDR3 runs 14 residues. Germline V gene lookup returns CDR1 SEHNR and CDR2 FQNEAQ (reference sequence). V was trimmed by 5 bases and J by 10 bases, leaving 18 bases between them. The CDR3 nucleotides read TGTGCCAGCAGCCCAGACGGACAGCTGCGCGAGCAGTTCTTC. Translated: CASSPDGQLREQFF.

The chain couples TRBV6-1 to TRBJ1-5, with 10 positions matching TRBD1. The V and J ends lost 4 bases and 4 bases, in that order; junction bases with no gene match: 4. Germline-derived CDR1 and CDR2 are MNHNS and SASEGT. The CDR3 is made up of 15 amino acids. The CDR3 loop is CASSAGTGENQPQHF. In DNA form, the CDR3 reads TGTGCCAGCAGTGCCGGGACAGGGGAAAATCAGCCCCAGCATTTT.

The rearrangement joins TRBV19 to TRBJ1-1, with D hard to call. V was pared by 0 bases and J by 0 bases, with 8 bases between. The germline V gene encodes CDR1 LNHDA and CDR2 SQIVND (reference sequence). The CDR3 runs 15 residues. The CDR3 DNA reads as TGTGCCAGTAGTATAGATCCACAACTGAACACTGAAGCTTTCTTT. Translating gives CASSIDPQLNTEAFF.

This sequence joins TRBV19 and TRBJ2-6; 8 bases are shared with TRBD1. The V and J ends lost 4 bases and 3 bases, in that order; junction bases with no gene match: 8. Looked up from germline, CDR1 is LNHDA and CDR2 is SQIVND (reference sequence). The CDR3 has 17 amino acids. CDR3 in DNA: TGTGCCAGTAGTACTAGGCGGACAGGGTTTGGGGCCAACGTCCTGACTTTC. Translated, it gives CASSTRRTGFGANVLTF. The entire variable domain, with the rest obtained from reference TRBV19 and TRBJ2-6, is as follows: DGGITQSPKYLFRKEGQNVTLSCEQNLNHDAMYWYRQDPGQGLRLIYYSQIVNDFQKGDIAEGYSVSREKKESFPLTVTSAQKNPTAFYLCASSTRRTGFGANVLTFGAGSRLTVL.

CDR3 DNA sequence: TGTGCCAGTAGTATCTTCTCAGCCGCTAGCGGGAGGGTGTTCTTC. It codes for CASSIFSAASGRVFF. The chain links TRBV19 to TRBJ2-1; TRBD2 aligns across 12 bases. V trimming: 3 bases; J trimming: 15 bases; junction bases outside the gene matches: 12. The CDR3 loop spans 15 amino acids. Per germline, CDR1 LNHDA and CDR2 SQIVND (reference sequence). Using reference TRBV19 and TRBJ2-1 for the parts outside the CDR3, the full variable domain is DGGITQSPKYLFRKEGQNVTLSCEQNLNHDAMYWYRQDPGQGLRLIYYSQIVNDFQKGDIAEGYSVSREKKESFPLTVTSAQKNPTAFYLCASSIFSAASGRVFFGPGTRLTVL.

The chain links TRBV15 to TRBJ2-7; tentatively, D is TRBD2 (6 bases). Germline V gene lookup returns CDR1 LNHNV and CDR2 YYDKDF (reference sequence). V was cut by 0 bases and J by 6 bases, with 12 bases left in between. The CDR3 spans 14 residues. In nucleotides, the CDR3 is TGTGCCACCAGCAGAGACAGACGGCGGGGCGAGCAGTACTTC. This sequence encodes CATSRDRRRGEQYF.

The J gene is TRBJ2-1, the V gene TRBV27; 8 bases line up with TRBD1. CDR3 length equals 15 residues. Germline V lookup: CDR1 MNHEY, CDR2 SMNVEV (reference sequence). After removal of 5 bases from V and 7 bases from J, the junction contained 10 bases not matched to a gene. CDR3 sequence: CASSARQGKLNEQFF. The DNA of the CDR3 is TGTGCCAGCAGTGCCCGACAGGGGAAGTTGAATGAGCAGTTCTTC.

The chain employs TRBV10-3 and TRBJ1-1, with 9 nucleotides matching TRBD1. There are 14 residues in the CDR3. The V gene end was trimmed by 8 bases and the J gene end by 4 bases; junction bases not matched to a gene: 8. Germline V lookup: CDR1 ENHRY, CDR2 SYGVKD. CDR3 coding DNA: TGTGCCATCGGAACAGGGGGCTTGAGCACTGAAGCTTTCTTT. This gives the protein CAIGTGGLSTEAFF.

In this sample, this clone turned up a few times. This sequence joins TRBV30 and TRBJ1-3; maybe TRBD1 (5 bases). V dropped 0 bases and J dropped 4 bases, with 19 bases sitting between them. This CDR3 has 17 amino acids. Germline-derived CDR1 and CDR2 are GTSNPN and SVGIG (reference sequence). The CDR3 sequence is CAWSVYEIQAAGNTIYF. Here the CDR3 DNA reads TGTGCCTGGAGTGTATATGAGATACAGGCTGCGGGAAACACCATATATTTT.

The gene calls are TRBV7-9 and TRBJ1-4; D uncertain. This CDR3 region has 16 residues. Trimming stripped 4 bases from V and 3 bases from J, with 15 bases between. Germline V lookup: CDR1 SEHNR, CDR2 FQNEAQ (reference sequence). CDR3 DNA sequence: TGTGCCAGCAGCTCAGAGGGAGGGTCCGCTAATGAAAAACTGTTTTTT. Translated: CASSSEGGSANEKLFF.

This chain connects TRBV18 to TRBJ1-5; D ambiguous. Germline lookup yields CDR1 KGHSH and CDR2 LQKENI. The V gene lost 1 base and the J gene lost 2 bases, with 9 bases spanning the gap. The CDR3 is 15 amino acids. CDR3 sequence: CASSPQEQRNQPQHF. CDR3 nucleotide sequence: TGTGCCAGCTCACCACAAGAACAGCGCAATCAGCCCCAGCATTTT.

The V gene is TRBV7-9, the J gene TRBJ2-2, with 8 bases that match TRBD1. The CDR3 contains 16 residues. Germline trimming cut 6 bases from V and 1 base from J; bases unmatched to any gene: 7. The germline V gene encodes CDR1 SEHNR and CDR2 FQNEAQ (reference sequence). The DNA for the CDR3 is TGTGCCAGCAGTTCCTATGGGACAGGGAACACCGGGGAGCTGTTTTTT. This translates into CASSSYGTGNTGELFF.

V usage is TRBV30 and J usage is TRBJ1-1; D may be TRBD1 (6 bases). This CDR3 has 12 residues. With 5 bases removed from V and 1 base from J, the gap between germline ends came to 8 bases. Germline CDR1 GTSNPN, CDR2 SVGIG (reference sequence). CDR3 residues: CAWATGNTEAFF. CDR3 sequence (DNA): TGTGCCTGGGCGACAGGGAACACTGAAGCTTTCTTT.

The rearrangement links TRBV7-9 to TRBJ1-6, with D uncertain. This CDR3 has 14 residues. V dropped 7 bases and J dropped 1 base, with 8 bases sitting between them. Germline-derived CDR1 and CDR2 are SEHNR and FQNEAQ (reference sequence). CDR3 sequence: CASTPDSYNSPLHF. The CDR3 region has the DNA TGTGCCAGCACCCCAGATTCCTATAATTCACCCCTCCACTTT.

The count of this clone is one. This chain connects TRBV7-9 to TRBJ1-2; D call uncertain. Looked up from germline, CDR1 is SEHNR and CDR2 is FQNEAQ (reference sequence). The CDR3 length is 12 residues. With 2 bases removed from V and 8 bases from J, the gap between germline ends came to 9 bases. The CDR3 region is CASSLYEMGYTF. The CDR3 DNA reads TGTGCCAGCAGCTTATACGAGATGGGCTACACCTTC.

This clone came up once. The chain employs TRBV18 and TRBJ1-2, with 9 positions matching TRBD1. This CDR3 is built from 14 residues. The V segment lost 2 bases and the J segment 3 bases; nucleotides outside the gene matches: 1. In germline, CDR1 is KGHSH, CDR2 LQKENI. CDR3 sequence: CASSPDRGDYGYTF. The CDR3 bases are TGTGCCAGCTCACCAGACAGGGGGGACTATGGCTACACCTTC.

The CDR3 coding sequence is TGTGCCAGCAGTTTGCTCGGAGGGGGCCCCTACGAGCAGTACTTC. Protein: CASSLLGGGPYEQYF. This chain uses TRBV28 with TRBJ2-7; weak D call: TRBD1 (7 bases). Looked up from germline, CDR1 is MDHEN and CDR2 is SYDVKM. The length of the CDR3 is 15 residues. Trimming took off 3 bases at V and 2 bases at J, with 14 bases between the two ends.

This sequence joins TRBV19 and TRBJ1-1; 8 nucleotides agree with TRBD1. Germline V gives CDR1 LNHDA, CDR2 SQIVND (reference sequence). V gave up 5 bases and J gave up 0 bases; unmatched junction bases: 5. This CDR3 region has 15 residues. CDR3 in amino acids: CASSPGTGMNTEAFF. The CDR3 nucleotides read TGTGCCAGTAGTCCCGGGACAGGCATGAACACTGAAGCTTTCTTT.

The count of this clone is one. V gene TRBV19 combines with J gene TRBJ2-7, with 7 bases that match TRBD2. V dropped 7 bases and J dropped 0; count of bases not matched to a gene: 9. This CDR3 region has 15 residues. The V gene's germline CDR1 is LNHDA and CDR2 SQIVND (reference sequence). CDR3 bases: TGTGCCAGTAACTACAAGCGGGGCCGCTCCTACGAGCAGTACTTC. Translated, it gives CASNYKRGRSYEQYF.

The V gene is TRBV5-1, the J gene TRBJ2-3; D is uncertain. Trimming pared 0 bases from V and 1 base from J, leaving 12 bases between. From germline, CDR1 is SGHRS and CDR2 YFSETQ. The CDR3 consists of 16 residues. CDR3 region: CASSLEPTRGTDTQYF. DNA of the CDR3: TGCGCCAGCAGCTTGGAACCCACCCGGGGCACAGATACGCAGTATTTT.

In its sample, this clone was seen a few times. The chain links TRBV13 to TRBJ1-2; D remains unclear. Germline loops: CDR1 PRHDT, CDR2 FYEKMQ (reference sequence). The CDR3 loop spans 13 amino acids. V dropped 1 base and J dropped 2 bases, with 5 bases sitting between them. The chain's CDR3 is CASSLERNYGYTF. DNA of the CDR3: TGTGCCAGCAGCTTAGAACGGAACTATGGCTACACCTTC.

The CDR3 coding sequence is TGTGCCAGCAGTGAAGGGACAGCCAGCACAGATACGCAGTATTTT. It translates to CASSEGTASTDTQYF. The chain links TRBV2 to TRBJ2-3, with D tentatively TRBD1 (6 bases). Per the germline V gene, CDR1 is SNHLY and CDR2 is FYNNEI. V was shortened by 1 base and J by 0 bases, with 8 bases between the two germline ends. The CDR3 is made up of 15 amino acids.